This entry features one T cell receptor beta chain sequence. Its antigen is currently unknown. This sample was taken from a study of T cell responses to AZD1222 COVID-19 vaccine. Whole-study findings and limits: Repertoire sampling was restricted to post-peak T cell response timepoints. Baseline seropositivity characterized only six AZD1222 recipients. Clonal diversity was possibly underestimated, and the donors were mostly white British, with more females.

TCRdb's copy holds only in-frame clones and misses some; the assay was immunoSEQ multiplex PCR. The table includes roughly 110,000 clones, 70% to 90% detected once. V lost 3 bases and J 5 bases, leaving 16 bases between the germline ends. The CDR3 consists of 16 residues. Germline loops: CDR1 SEHNR, CDR2 FQNEAQ (reference sequence). The V call is TRBV7-9, the J call TRBJ2-2; no reliable D call. This sequence originates from an adult in good health. The sequences come from peripheral blood, collected on day 0 of AZD1222 vaccination. The CDR3 region has the DNA TGTGCCAGCAGCTTTGGCTCGCAGGAAAGGACCGGGGAGCTGTTTTTT. This translates into CASSFGSQERTGELFF. Drawing the rest from reference TRBV7-9 and TRBJ2-2, the complete variable domain is DTGVSQNPRHKITKRGQNVTFRCDPISEHNRLYWYRQTLGQGPEFLTYFQNEAQLEKSRLLSDRFSAERPKGSFSTLEIQRTEQGDSAMYLCASSFGSQERTGELFFGEGSRLTVL.